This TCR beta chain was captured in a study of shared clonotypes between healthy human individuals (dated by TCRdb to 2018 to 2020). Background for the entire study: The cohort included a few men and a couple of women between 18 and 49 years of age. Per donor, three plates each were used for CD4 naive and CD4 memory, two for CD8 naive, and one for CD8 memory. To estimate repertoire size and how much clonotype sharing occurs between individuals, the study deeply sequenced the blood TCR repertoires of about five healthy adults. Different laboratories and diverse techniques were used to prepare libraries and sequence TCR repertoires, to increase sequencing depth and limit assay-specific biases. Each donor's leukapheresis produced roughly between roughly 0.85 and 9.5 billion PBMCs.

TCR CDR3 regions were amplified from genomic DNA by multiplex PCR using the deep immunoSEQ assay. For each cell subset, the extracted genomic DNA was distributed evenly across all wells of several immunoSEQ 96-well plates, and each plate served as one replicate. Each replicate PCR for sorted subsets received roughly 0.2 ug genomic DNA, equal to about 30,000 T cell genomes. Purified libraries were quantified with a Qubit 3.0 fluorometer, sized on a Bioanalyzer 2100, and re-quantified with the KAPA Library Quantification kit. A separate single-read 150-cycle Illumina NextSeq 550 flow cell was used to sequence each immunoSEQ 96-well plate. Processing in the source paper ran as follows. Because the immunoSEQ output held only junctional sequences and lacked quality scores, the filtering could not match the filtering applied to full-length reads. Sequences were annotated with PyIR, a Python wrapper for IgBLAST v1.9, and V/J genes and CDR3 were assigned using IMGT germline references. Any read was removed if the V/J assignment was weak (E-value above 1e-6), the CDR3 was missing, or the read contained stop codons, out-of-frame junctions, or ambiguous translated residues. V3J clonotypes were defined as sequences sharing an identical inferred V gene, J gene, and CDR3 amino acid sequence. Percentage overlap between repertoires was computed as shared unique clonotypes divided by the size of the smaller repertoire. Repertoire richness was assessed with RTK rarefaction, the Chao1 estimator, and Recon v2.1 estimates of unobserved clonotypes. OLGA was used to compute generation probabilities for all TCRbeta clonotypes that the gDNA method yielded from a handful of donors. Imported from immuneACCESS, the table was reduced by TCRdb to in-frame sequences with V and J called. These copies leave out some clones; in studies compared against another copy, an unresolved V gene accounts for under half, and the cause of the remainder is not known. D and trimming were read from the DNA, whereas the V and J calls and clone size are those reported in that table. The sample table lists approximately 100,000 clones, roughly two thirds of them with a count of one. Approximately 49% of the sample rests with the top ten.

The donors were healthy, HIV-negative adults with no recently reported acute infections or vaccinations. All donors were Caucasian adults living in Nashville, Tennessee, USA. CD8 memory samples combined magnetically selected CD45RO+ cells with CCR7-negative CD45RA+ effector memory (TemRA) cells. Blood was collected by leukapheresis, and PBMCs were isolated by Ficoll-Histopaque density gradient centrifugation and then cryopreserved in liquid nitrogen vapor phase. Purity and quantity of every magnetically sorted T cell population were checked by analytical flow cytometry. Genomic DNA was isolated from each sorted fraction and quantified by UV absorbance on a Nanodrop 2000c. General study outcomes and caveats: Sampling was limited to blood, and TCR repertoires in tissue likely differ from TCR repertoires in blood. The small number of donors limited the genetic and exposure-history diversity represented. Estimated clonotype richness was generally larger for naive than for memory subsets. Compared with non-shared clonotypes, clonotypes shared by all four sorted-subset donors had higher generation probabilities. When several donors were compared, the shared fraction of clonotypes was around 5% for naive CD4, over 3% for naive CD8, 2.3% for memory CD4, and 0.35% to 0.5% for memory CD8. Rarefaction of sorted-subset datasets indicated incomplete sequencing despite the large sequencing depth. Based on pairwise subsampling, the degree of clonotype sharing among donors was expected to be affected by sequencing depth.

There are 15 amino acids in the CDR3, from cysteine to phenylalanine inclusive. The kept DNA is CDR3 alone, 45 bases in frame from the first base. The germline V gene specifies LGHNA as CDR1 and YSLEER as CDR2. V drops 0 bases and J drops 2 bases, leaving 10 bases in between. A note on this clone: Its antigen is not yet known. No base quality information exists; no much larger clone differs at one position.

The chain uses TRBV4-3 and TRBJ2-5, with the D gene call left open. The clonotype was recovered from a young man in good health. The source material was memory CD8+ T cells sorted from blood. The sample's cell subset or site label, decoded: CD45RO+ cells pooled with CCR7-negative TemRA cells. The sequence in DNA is TGCGCCAGCAGCCAAGATTCGTCCGTACAAGAGACCCAGTACTTC. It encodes CASSQDSSVQETQYF.